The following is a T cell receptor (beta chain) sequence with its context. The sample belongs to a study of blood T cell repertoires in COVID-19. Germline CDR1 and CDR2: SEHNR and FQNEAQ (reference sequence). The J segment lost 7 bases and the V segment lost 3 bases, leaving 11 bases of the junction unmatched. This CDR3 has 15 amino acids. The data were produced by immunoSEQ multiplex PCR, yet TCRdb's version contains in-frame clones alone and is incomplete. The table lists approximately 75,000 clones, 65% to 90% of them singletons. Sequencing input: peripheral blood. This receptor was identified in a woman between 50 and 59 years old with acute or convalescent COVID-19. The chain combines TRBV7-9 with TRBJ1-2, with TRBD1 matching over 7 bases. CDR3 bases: TGTGCCAGCAGCTTTCTTTCCAGGGACAGAGGTGGCTACACCTTC. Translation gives CASSFLSRDRGGYTF.